This is a list of T cell receptor beta chains from one sample in a study of cytomegalovirus exposure and HLA in healthy donors. Some clones are missing from TCRdb's copy, which holds only in-frame ones; the method was immunoSEQ multiplex PCR. This table holds about 130,000 clones, about four fifths found once. The sequenced sample consisted of PBMCs. The receptors shown here come from a man aged 18 to 30 in good health and CMV-seronegative. CDR3s include the opening cysteine and the closing phenylalanine or tryptophan. The order of the fields is J gene, V gene, clone size, D gene, CDR3 protein, CDR3 DNA. D genes are given only for firm matches. The size of a clone is reported for some rows only, either as once, few or many, or as a class for expanded clones.

>TRBJ2-3|TRBV18|few|.
CASSPRPSSTDTQYF
TGTGCCAGCTCCCCCAGGCCCTCTAGCACAGATACGCAGTATTTT
>TRBJ1-4|TRBV19|.|TRBD1
CASRGQGWPLATNEKLFF
TGTGCCAGTAGGGGACAGGGGTGGCCCCTTGCAACTAATGAAAAACTGTTTTTT
>TRBJ2-7|TRBV6-5|.|TRBD1
CASTAGDRGSYEQYF
TGTGCCAGCACCGCCGGGGACAGGGGGTCCTACGAGCAGTACTTC
>TRBJ1-5|TRBV15|.|TRBD1
CATSRDRGTRNQPQHF
TGTGCCACCAGCAGAGACAGGGGGACCAGGAATCAGCCCCAGCATTTT
>TRBJ2-7|TRBV6-5|once|TRBD1
CASSYSRDRPYEQYF
TGTGCCAGCAGTTACTCGAGGGACAGACCCTACGAGCAGTACTTC
>TRBJ2-2|TRBV19|once|TRBD2
CASSIDPPLAGGPSGELFF
TGTGCCAGTAGTATAGATCCGCCCCTAGCGGGAGGGCCGAGCGGGGAGCTGTTTTTT
>TRBJ2-2|TRBV6-1|.|TRBD1
CASSSGTGIPGELFF
TGTGCCAGCAGTTCCGGGACAGGGATCCCCGGGGAGCTGTTTTTT
>TRBJ2-6|TRBV5-4|.|TRBD1
CASRDTGGSSGANVLTF
TGTGCCAGCAGGGATACAGGGGGAAGCTCTGGGGCCAACGTCCTGACTTTC
>TRBJ2-3|TRBV6-5|.|TRBD2
CASRTTSGGADTQYF
TGTGCCAGCAGAACAACTAGCGGAGGGGCAGATACGCAGTATTTT
>TRBJ2-3|TRBV19|.|.
CASSIRGDTQYF
TGTGCCAGTAGTATACGGGGAGATACGCAGTATTTT
>TRBJ2-5|TRBV4-1|.|.
CASSQAASETQYF
TGCGCCAGCAGCCAAGCAGCGAGCGAGACCCAGTACTTC
>TRBJ1-2|TRBV19|.|.
CASRLDRSAGYTF
TGTGCCAGTAGATTAGACAGGAGTGCAGGCTACACCTTC
>TRBJ1-1|TRBV5-1|.|.
CASSLETYTEAFF
TGCGCCAGCAGCTTGGAGACTTACACTGAAGCTTTCTTT
>TRBJ2-3|TRBV7-3|.|.
CASSPSGGQRDTQYF
TGTGCCAGCAGCCCCTCTGGAGGGCAAAGAGATACGCAGTATTTT
>TRBJ2-1|TRBV2|few|.
CASSEVRLAVYNEQFF
TGTGCCAGCAGTGAAGTGAGGCTAGCTGTGTACAATGAGCAGTTCTTC
>TRBJ1-1|TRBV28|once|.
CASRGGDTEAFF
TGTGCCAGCAGGGGGGGGGACACTGAAGCTTTCTTT
>TRBJ2-3|TRBV4-3|.|.
CASSLGQGMDTQYF
TGCGCCAGCAGCCTGGGCCAGGGAATGGATACGCAGTATTTT
>TRBJ2-5|TRBV7-9|.|.
CASSLSGRGPWTQYF
TGTGCCAGCAGCTTATCGGGCAGGGGACCATGGACCCAGTACTTC
>TRBJ1-6|TRBV12-2|few|.
CASRFLRISPLHF
TGTGCAAGTCGCTTTTTGAGGATTTCACCCCTCCACTTT
>TRBJ1-2|TRBV18|.|TRBD1
CASSGQGDYGYTF
TGTGCCAGCTCAGGACAGGGGGACTATGGCTACACCTTC
>TRBJ2-5|TRBV7-3|.|TRBD2
CASSSGNGLAGAETQYF
TGTGCCAGCAGCTCCGGGAACGGACTAGCGGGAGCAGAGACCCAGTACTTC
>TRBJ1-5|TRBV18|.|TRBD1
CASSLGTGNQPQHF
TGTGCCAGCTCACTAGGGACAGGGAATCAGCCCCAGCATTTT
>TRBJ1-2|TRBV18|.|.
CASSIGRGDYGYTF
TGTGCCAGCTCCATTGGCAGGGGAGACTATGGGTACACCTTC
>TRBJ2-5|TRBV19|.|.
CASSQTATQETQYF
TGTGCCAGTAGCCAAACTGCAACCCAAGAGACCCAGTACTTC
>TRBJ1-1|TRBV6-6|.|.
CASSYGGGRMNTEAFF
TGTGCCAGCAGTTACGGGGGAGGTAGAATGAACACTGAAGCTTTCTTT
>TRBJ2-3|TRBV6-6|.|TRBD2
CASFTGGPTDTQYF
TGTGCCAGCTTCACGGGAGGGCCGACAGATACGCAGTATTTT
>TRBJ2-3|TRBV29-1|.|.
CSVEVWGGGLDTQYF
TGCAGCGTTGAAGTTTGGGGGGGCGGCCTCGATACGCAGTATTTT
>TRBJ1-1|TRBV2|few|.
CASRTRNTEAFF
TGTGCCAGCAGGACAAGGAACACTGAAGCTTTCTTT
>TRBJ1-2|TRBV7-9|.|TRBD1
CASSYKGQATTNYGYTF
TGTGCCAGCAGCTACAAGGGACAGGCGACGACTAACTATGGCTACACCTTC
>TRBJ1-6|TRBV29-1|.|.
CSVRTIENSPLHF
TGCAGCGTTAGGACTATTGAGAATTCACCCCTCCACTTT
>TRBJ2-5|TRBV6-6|.|.
CASSYTGREETQYF
TGTGCCAGCAGTTACACAGGCAGAGAAGAGACCCAGTACTTC
>TRBJ1-1|TRBV5-5|once|.
CASSLVAVAEAFF
TGTGCCAGCAGCTTGGTCGCGGTAGCTGAAGCTTTCTTT
>TRBJ1-2|TRBV7-2|once|.
CASSLAMLGASRGYTF
TGTGCCAGCAGCTTAGCTATGTTGGGGGCCTCCCGGGGCTACACCTTC
>TRBJ1-6|TRBV25-1|.|TRBD1
CASSDPGQGGSPLHF
TGTGCCAGCAGTGACCCTGGACAGGGAGGTTCACCCCTCCACTTT
>TRBJ1-3|TRBV27|.|.
CASSPLGHRGNTIYF
TGTGCCAGCAGTCCCCTGGGACACCGCGGAAACACCATATATTTT
>TRBJ2-7|TRBV11-1|.|.
CASSFSVASGTYEQYF
TGTGCCAGCAGCTTCTCGGTAGCGTCAGGTACCTACGAGCAGTACTTC
>TRBJ2-1|TRBV2|.|.
CASIKGLNNEQFF
TGTGCCAGCATTAAGGGGCTCAACAATGAGCAGTTCTTC
>TRBJ2-3|TRBV12-5|once|.
CASGFSPFTDTQYF
TGTGCTAGTGGTTTTTCCCCGTTTACAGATACGCAGTATTTT
>TRBJ2-5|TRBV7-6|.|TRBD1
CASSAMTGVQETQYF
TGTGCCAGCAGCGCGATGACAGGGGTCCAAGAGACCCAGTACTTC
>TRBJ2-1|TRBV7-3|many|.
CASRSLSGYNEQFF
TGTGCCAGCAGGTCACTAAGCGGCTACAATGAGCAGTTCTTC
>TRBJ1-2|TRBV29-1|.|TRBD1
CSVRTGIRGYTF
TGCAGCGTTAGGACAGGGATCCGGGGCTACACCTTC
>TRBJ2-5|TRBV5-1|.|TRBD2
CASSLGTSVGETQYF
TGCGCCAGCAGCTTGGGCACTAGCGTAGGGGAGACCCAGTACTTC
>TRBJ2-3|TRBV7-8|.|.
CASSLGGRGPSTDTQYF
TGTGCCAGCAGCTTAGGCGGCAGGGGTCCTAGCACAGATACGCAGTATTTT
>TRBJ2-1|TRBV9|.|.
CASSVVSSSYNEQFF
TGTGCCAGCAGCGTAGTATCTAGCTCCTACAATGAGCAGTTCTTC
>TRBJ1-2|TRBV6-5|few|TRBD1
CASSPGTEANYGYTF
TGTGCCAGCAGCCCCGGGACAGAGGCTAACTATGGCTACACCTTC
>TRBJ2-1|TRBV10-3|.|.
CAIWTVYNEQFF
TGTGCCATCTGGACAGTTTACAATGAGCAGTTCTTC
>TRBJ2-5|TRBV4-2|.|TRBD2
CASSQEGGTRAQETQYF
TGTGCCAGCAGCCAAGAGGGAGGGACCAGGGCCCAAGAGACCCAGTACTTC
>TRBJ2-7|TRBV5-4|once|TRBD2
CASSIPSGGTYEQYF
TGTGCCAGCAGCATACCTAGCGGAGGTACCTACGAGCAGTACTTC
>TRBJ2-3|TRBV5-4|.|TRBD2
CASSLRLAGGDTQYF
TGTGCCAGCAGCTTACGACTAGCGGGAGGAGATACGCAGTATTTT
>TRBJ2-1|TRBV4-1|.|.
CASSHAPGTPISDNEQFF
TGCGCCAGCAGCCATGCCCCCGGGACACCTATTAGCGACAATGAGCAGTTCTTC
>TRBJ1-1|TRBV18|.|.
CASSPTGQMNTEAFF
TGTGCCAGCTCACCAACGGGACAAATGAACACTGAAGCTTTCTTT
>TRBJ2-3|TRBV2|.|TRBD2
CASREREGTDTQYF
TGTGCCAGCAGGGAGCGGGAGGGAACAGATACGCAGTATTTT
>TRBJ2-7|TRBV4-3|medium-sized|TRBD1
CASSQDQGTGGSEQYF
TGCGCCAGCAGCCAAGATCAGGGGACAGGGGGCTCCGAGCAGTACTTC
>TRBJ1-5|TRBV28|.|.
CASSFRADQPQHF
TGTGCCAGCAGTTTCAGGGCGGATCAGCCCCAGCATTTT
>TRBJ1-6|TRBV6-5|.|TRBD1
CASRKTGQPDSPLHF
TGTGCCAGCAGAAAGACGGGACAGCCGGATTCACCCCTCCACTTT
>TRBJ2-1|TRBV7-9|.|.
CASSPGLLRYNEQFF
TGTGCCAGCAGTCCCGGCCTACTAAGATACAATGAGCAGTTCTTC
>TRBJ2-7|TRBV6-1|few|TRBD2
CASSETSGSPYEQYF
TGTGCCAGCAGTGAAACTAGCGGGAGTCCGTACGAGCAGTACTTC
>TRBJ2-1|TRBV2|.|TRBD2
CASTRTSGTYNEQFF
TGTGCCAGCACCCGGACTAGCGGGACCTACAATGAGCAGTTCTTC